Below are 16 T cell receptor beta chains sequenced from a single sample in a study of spatial heterogeneity in lung cancer. Study conclusions and caveats: Expanded alpha and beta TCR counts within tumors tracked tumor mutation counts.

TCRdb called the 5' RACE reads again in MiXCR, with one record for every CDR3 protein. The table lists under 20,000 distinct CDR3 sequences, approximately 9.7% of them singletons. Described time point: sample taken at primary tumor resection. These receptors' antigens are unknown. Sequenced material: lung tumor tissue, taken at surgery. The receptor source for this set is a female donor with early-stage non-small cell lung cancer.

This clonotype was seen only a few times. This beta chain was picked up by a library intended for alpha chains and is off target, so its count carries little meaning. The V call is TRBV28, the J call TRBJ2-3, with D maybe TRBD2 (5 bases). CDR3 size: 19 residues. CDR1 and CDR2 from the germline V gene are MDHEN and SYDVKM. V lost 5 bases to trimming and J lost 3 bases, with 27 bases between them. The CDR3 is CASSPHSDKALRVTDTQYF. In nucleotides, the CDR3 is TGTGCCAGCAGTCCTCACTCTGACAAGGCCTTGAGGGTTACAGATACGCAGTATTTT.

A word on this clonotype: This beta chain turned up in a library designed for alpha chains; as an off-target read, its abundance says little. The V and J genes are TRBV2 and TRBJ1-3; D is undetermined. CDR1 is SNHLY, CDR2 FYNNEI, per germline. The germline V and J ends were trimmed by 4 bases and 1 base, with 11 bases remaining between them. The CDR3 sequence is 15 residues long. CDR3 in DNA: TGTGCCAGCAGTGGGTCGGAGCAATCTGGAAACACCATATATTTT. This encodes CASSGSEQSGNTIYF.

As concerns this clonotype: This beta chain appears as a stray read in a library generated for alpha chains; its size is not informative. The chain combines TRBV19 with TRBJ2-3; 8 bases map to TRBD1. Germline V lookup: CDR1 LNHDA, CDR2 SQIVND (reference sequence). V shed 5 bases, J shed 3 bases, and the junction held 7 bases outside the gene matches. The CDR3 has 15 amino acids. The CDR3 region is CASSGTGRVTDTQYF. The CDR3 DNA is TGTGCCAGTAGTGGGACAGGTAGAGTGACAGATACGCAGTATTTT.

This clonotype appeared many times. This beta chain slipped into a library made for alpha chains as a stray read, so its size is not meaningful. The V call is TRBV28, the J call TRBJ1-5; D not certain. V lost 6 bases and J lost 7, with 19 bases in between. This CDR3 has 15 amino acids. CDR1 is MDHEN, CDR2 SYDVKM, per germline. The CDR3 coding sequence is TGTGCCAGCAGAGAAGGGAGGAAGGTTTCCCAGCCCCAGCATTTT. This codes for CASREGRKVSQPQHF.

This clonotype was detected many times. The library was designed around alpha chains, so this beta chain is a stray read whose abundance carries little weight. CDR3 in amino acids: CSGGTNYEQYF. CDR3 sequence (DNA): TGCAGCGGGGGTACGAACTACGAGCAGTACTTC. The chain recombines TRBV29-1 with TRBJ2-7; D ambiguous. The V gene lost 7 bases and the J gene lost 3 bases, with 10 bases spanning the gap. Germline V gene data show CDR1 as SQVTM and CDR2 as ANQGSEA. The CDR3 consists of 11 residues.

As for this clonotype: This beta chain is a stray read from a library made for alpha chains; its abundance is not meaningful. The genes are TRBV28 and TRBJ2-2, with D tentatively TRBD2 (5 bases). Trimming took 7 bases from V and 5 from J, leaving 11 bases between them. Germline V lookup: CDR1 MDHEN, CDR2 SYDVKM. There are 13 residues in the CDR3. CDR3 residues: CASTVDWTGELFF. CDR3 DNA: TGTGCCAGCACCGTGGACTGGACCGGGGAGCTGTTTTTT.

This clonotype was counted at least ten times. This beta chain represents an off-target read in a library built for alpha chains; its size is of limited meaning. This chain's CDR3 is CASSFSLVGQGNGYTF. The DNA of the CDR3 is TGTGCCAGCAGTTTTAGTCTTGTGGGACAGGGGAATGGCTACACCTTC. The V gene is TRBV28, the J gene TRBJ1-2; 10 nucleotides match TRBD1. This CDR3 is built from 16 residues. The germline CDR1 and CDR2 sequences are MDHEN and SYDVKM. Germline trimming cut 3 bases from V and 6 bases from J; bases unmatched to any gene: 10.

As to this clonotype: A read error may be the cause here, since a much bigger clone is one base away. Since it is a stray read in a library aimed at alpha chains, this beta chain has a size that is not meaningful. J is TRBJ1-2 and V is TRBV6-1; tentative D call: TRBD1 (6 bases). The CDR3 consists of 14 residues. Germline values: CDR1 MNHNS, CDR2 SASEGT. This CDR3 is CASSELRLTGGFTF. Here the CDR3 DNA reads TGTGCCAGCAGTGAACTTAGGTTGACAGGTGGCTTCACCTTC.

Many counts were recorded for this clonotype. The library was designed around alpha chains, so this beta chain is a stray read whose abundance carries little weight. The chain combines TRBV6-5 with TRBJ2-1; D remains unclear. CDR1 MNHEY and CDR2 SVGAGI come from the germline V gene. V gave up 3 bases and J gave up 5 bases, with 17 bases separating them. This CDR3 comprises 16 residues. The CDR3 DNA reads as TGTGCCAGCAGTTATGTGGCGGAACCTCGCAACAATGAGCAGTTCTTC. It codes for CASSYVAEPRNNEQFF.

About this clonotype itself: This beta chain is a stray sequence in a library constructed for alpha chains; its clone size is not meaningful. This chain uses TRBV6-1 with TRBJ2-3, with 7 nucleotides matching TRBD2. Trimming removed 8 bases from V and 2 bases from J; junction bases left unmatched: 4. The CDR3 runs 13 residues. Per the germline V gene, CDR1 is MNHNS and CDR2 is SASEGT. The CDR3 DNA is TGTGCCAGCCTAGCGGATTACACAGATACGCAGTATTTT. Its translation is CASLADYTDTQYF.

Comment on this clonotype: A read error may be the cause here, since a much bigger clone is one base away. As an off-target read in a library built for alpha chains, this beta chain has a frequency of little significance. The rearrangement links TRBV5-1 to TRBJ2-3; either TRBD1 or TRBD2 may fit D (5 bases each). Per germline, CDR1 SGHRS and CDR2 YFSETQ. The CDR3 sequence is 14 residues long. Here the CDR3 DNA reads TGCGCCGGCAGCCCCGGGACCCCCATGGATACGCAGTATTTT. It yields the protein CAGSPGTPMDTQYF.

In this sample, this clonotype turned up many times. Found in a library prepared for alpha chains, this beta chain is an off-target read, and its abundance has little meaning. The CDR3: CASRQGGGKNIQYF. DNA for the CDR3: TGTGCCAGCAGACAGGGGGGAGGCAAAAACATTCAGTACTTC. This chain connects TRBV6-5 to TRBJ2-4; 8 positions match TRBD1. V lost 6 bases, J lost 3 bases, and 4 bases stayed unmatched. The CDR3 extends over 14 amino acids. Germline CDR1 and CDR2: MNHEY and SVGAGI.

The table lists this clonotype with many counts. This beta chain was picked up by a library intended for alpha chains and is off target, so its count carries little meaning. The chain is built from TRBV7-8 and TRBJ2-5, with 8 nucleotides matching TRBD2. The CDR3 is made up of 15 amino acids. The J segment lost 3 bases and the V segment lost 5 bases, leaving 8 bases of the junction unmatched. CDR1 is SGHVS and CDR2 is FQNEAQ in the germline V gene. The CDR3 DNA reads TGTGCCAGCAGCCCCTCTCTCGGGGGGGAAGAGACCCAGTACTTC. Translated, it gives CASSPSLGGEETQYF.

Comments on this clonotype: Since the library was made to target alpha chains, this beta chain is a stray read and its abundance is not meaningful. V is TRBV12-3 or TRBV12-4 and J is TRBJ1-1; tentative D call: TRBD1 (5 bases). V was shortened by 3 bases and J by 8 bases, with 13 bases between the two germline ends. The CDR3 length is 13 residues. CDR3 sequence: CASSFPGGAEAFF. The DNA of the CDR3 is TGTGCCAGCAGTTTCCCCGGAGGGGCCGAAGCTTTCTTT.

This clonotype was recorded many times. Little can be read into the size of this beta chain, an off-target read in a library designed for alpha chains. The rearrangement uses TRBV2 and TRBJ2-1; D not certain. The CDR3 spans 12 residues. Germline V gene data show CDR1 as SNHLY and CDR2 as FYNNEI. Trimming took 8 bases from V and 2 from J, leaving 7 bases between them. CDR3 nucleotide sequence: TGTGCCAGCGGGCTAGCCTACAATGAGCAGTTCTTC. Translating it yields CASGLAYNEQFF.

This clonotype showed up many times. A library made for alpha chains picked up this beta chain off target, so its size means little. The chain is built from TRBV6-4 and TRBJ2-3, with 7 bases identical to TRBD2. V dropped 0 bases and J dropped 0; count of bases not matched to a gene: 0. The V gene's germline CDR1 is MRHNA and CDR2 SNTAGT. This CDR3 region has 15 residues. CDR3 sequence: CASSDSTSSTDTQYF. The DNA for the CDR3 is TGTGCCAGCAGTGACTCGACTAGCAGCACAGATACGCAGTATTTT.